This T cell receptor beta chain originates from a study of early T cells in non-severe SARS-CoV-2 infection. Study conclusions and caveats: VDJdb matches were skewed toward anti-spike CD8 T cell responses.

Trimming left V 5 bases short and J 3 bases short, with 17 bases between. The CDR3 consists of 16 residues. In germline, CDR1 is LGHDT, CDR2 YNNKEL (reference sequence). Unique molecular identifiers (one per individual cDNA molecule) were attached. One entry per CDR3 protein, called by TCRdb with MiXCR from the 5' RACE reads. The data show around 70,000 distinct CDR3 sequences, with 10% to 15% seen just once and around 4% held by the top ten. This clonotype was seen at least ten times. The antigen remains unidentified. The sequenced material came from whole blood. The clonotype originates from an adult who was a healthcare worker with PCR-confirmed SARS-CoV-2 infection or an uninfected control (not recorded which). The chain links TRBV3-1 to TRBJ1-5; no reliable D call. CDR3 sequence (DNA): TGTGCCAGCAGCGCTAGCCAGTTGGGGAACAATCAGCCCCAGCATTTT. Its protein product is CASSASQLGNNQPQHF. Full variable domain (missing parts from reference TRBV3-1 and TRBJ1-5): DTAVSQTPKYLVTQMGNDKSIKCEQNLGHDTMYWYKQDSKKFLKIMFSYNNKELIINETVPNRFSPKSPDKAHLNLHINSLELGDSAVYFCASSASQLGNNQPQHFGDGTRLSIL.